These 14 T cell receptor beta chains were sequenced from one sample in a study of cytomegalovirus exposure and HLA in healthy donors. Use of 60 Vbeta and 13 Jbeta primers characterized the PCR. Measured with immunoSEQ multiplex PCR; TCRdb has only the in-frame clones, and not every one. The repertoire has approximately 180,000 clones, 77% of them found once; the top ten carry approximately 1.5%. The sample comprised PBMCs. These receptors all stem from a woman between 25 and 40 years old in good health and CMV-seropositive.

The chain employs TRBV11-2 and TRBJ1-1, with 7 bases identical to TRBD1. The V gene end was trimmed by 0 bases and the J gene end by 5 bases; junction bases not matched to a gene: 9. Germline CDR1 SGHAT, CDR2 FQNNGV. This CDR3 is 16 amino acids long. The CDR3 loop reads CASSLEARPGGTEAFF. CDR3 bases: TGTGCCAGCAGCTTAGAAGCCCGGCCAGGGGGGACTGAAGCTTTCTTT.

The CDR3 sequence: CASSLATYGELFF. The CDR3 nucleotides read TGTGCCAGCAGCTTAGCGACTTACGGGGAGCTGTTTTTT. The rearrangement uses TRBV7-6 and TRBJ2-2; unclear D gene. Germline assignment: CDR1 SGHVS and CDR2 FNYEAQ. V lost 0 bases, J lost 7 bases, and 6 bases lay in between. This CDR3 is built from 13 residues.

The chain couples TRBV6-1 to TRBJ2-5; a weak D match, TRBD1 (6 bases). The CDR3 runs to 14 residues. CDR1 is MNHNS and CDR2 is SASEGT in the germline V gene. The V end lost 6 bases, the J end lost 2 bases, and 13 bases lay between the germline ends. The CDR3 DNA is TGTGCCAGCAGAAGGGGGTCCTGGCAAGAGACCCAGTACTTC. Translated, it gives CASRRGSWQETQYF.

The chain carries TRBV19 and TRBJ1-1; D not certain. The CDR3 runs 15 residues. The V gene's germline CDR1 is LNHDA and CDR2 SQIVND (reference sequence). Trimming removed 5 bases at V and 5 bases at J, with 18 bases between. Here the CDR3 reads CASSGIGEVRTEAFF. DNA of the CDR3: TGTGCCAGTAGTGGGATTGGGGAGGTGAGGACTGAAGCTTTCTTT.

The chain is built from TRBV2 and TRBJ1-5, with D possibly TRBD1 on 5 matching bases. The CDR3 sequence is 15 residues long. Trimming cost V 0 bases and J 7 bases, with 13 bases left between them. Germline lookup yields CDR1 SNHLY and CDR2 FYNNEI. For the CDR3, the DNA is TGTGCCAGCAGTGAAGCTCAGGGCCTTGGGCAGCCCCAGCATTTT. Its protein is CASSEAQGLGQPQHF.

The rearrangement links TRBV4-1 to TRBJ2-2; 15 bases are shared with TRBD2. The CDR3 has 19 amino acids. J was trimmed by 7 bases and V by 1 base; bases with no gene match: 10. The germline CDR1 and CDR2 sequences are MGHRA and YSYEKL. In DNA form, the CDR3 reads TGCGCCAGCAGCCAAGCCCAAGGACTAGCGGGAGGGCCGAGCGGGGAGCTGTTTTTT. Translating gives CASSQAQGLAGGPSGELFF.

The V and J genes are TRBV29-1 and TRBJ2-1; perhaps TRBD2 as D (5 bases). The CDR3 has 14 amino acids. The germline V gene encodes CDR1 SQVTM and CDR2 ANQGSEA. Trimming left V 2 bases short and J 2 bases short, with 10 bases between. The CDR3 spells CSVENRLTYNEQFF. CDR3 DNA: TGCAGCGTTGAAAATCGACTAACCTACAATGAGCAGTTCTTC.

The chain joins TRBV6-5 to TRBJ2-2; 7 positions match TRBD1. The CDR3 runs 16 residues. V dropped 2 bases and J dropped 7; count of bases not matched to a gene: 10. CDR1 MNHEY and CDR2 SVGAGI come from the germline V gene. The DNA for the CDR3 is TGTGCCAGCAGTTACCAGGGGACAGATTATGGCGGGGAGCTGTTTTTT. As protein: CASSYQGTDYGGELFF.

The V gene is TRBV28, the J gene TRBJ1-5; 7 bases are shared with TRBD1. The CDR3 runs 15 residues. Unmatched junction bases numbered 8, after V lost 4 bases and J lost 5 bases. Germline CDR1 reads MDHEN; CDR2 reads SYDVKM. CDR3 sequence (DNA): TGTGCCAGCAGTTCCCCCGGACAGGTCGATCAGCCCCAGCATTTT. Amino acids: CASSSPGQVDQPQHF.

The chain recombines TRBV19 with TRBJ1-2, with 9 positions matching TRBD1. CDR3 length: 13 residues. Looked up from germline, CDR1 is LNHDA and CDR2 is SQIVND (reference sequence). With V trimmed by 9 bases and J by 3 bases, 5 bases remained unmatched. Here the CDR3 DNA reads TGTGCCAGCCGGGACAGGGCGGACTATGGCTACACCTTC. This sequence encodes CASRDRADYGYTF. Filled out from reference TRBV19 and TRBJ1-2, the complete variable domain reads DGGITQSPKYLFRKEGQNVTLSCEQNLNHDAMYWYRQDPGQGLRLIYYSQIVNDFQKGDIAEGYSVSREKKESFPLTVTSAQKNPTAFYLCASRDRADYGYTFGSGTRLTVV.

The J gene is TRBJ2-1, the V gene TRBV10-1; TRBD1 agrees at 9 bases. V lost 5 bases to trimming and J lost 7 bases; unmatched junction nucleotides: 12. Germline-derived CDR1 and CDR2 are WNHNN and SYGVQD (reference sequence). The CDR3 is made up of 16 amino acids. The CDR3, as DNA: TGCGCCAGCAGTAGGTCCGGGACAGGGCGGTCAAATGAGCAGTTCTTC. Its protein is CASSRSGTGRSNEQFF.

This rearrangement joins TRBV11-2 to TRBJ2-1, with TRBD2 matching over 12 bases. The V gene end was trimmed by 4 bases and the J gene end by 5 bases; junction bases not matched to a gene: 6. The germline CDR1 and CDR2 sequences are SGHAT and FQNNGV. CDR3 length equals 16 residues. The CDR3 reads CASSSGLAGHDNEQFF. For the CDR3, the DNA is TGTGCCAGCAGCTCCGGACTAGCGGGGCATGACAATGAGCAGTTCTTC.

This clone occurred a few times. The chain employs TRBV27 and TRBJ1-1, with 9 bases identical to TRBD1. The germline gives CDR1 MNHEY, CDR2 SMNVEV (reference sequence). V was clipped by 3 bases and J by 7 bases; unmatched bases: 6. The CDR3 length is 14 residues. As DNA, the CDR3 is TGTGCCAGCAGTTTCCGGGACAGGGCCAATGAAGCTTTCTTT. It yields the protein CASSFRDRANEAFF.

There are a few counts of this clone. The chain carries TRBV5-1 and TRBJ2-2; 8 positions agree with TRBD1. V gave up 0 bases and J gave up 1 base; unmatched junction bases: 5. CDR1 is SGHRS, CDR2 YFSETQ, per germline. The CDR3 is 17 residues long. This chain's CDR3 is CASSLATGALNTGELFF. The CDR3 nucleotides read TGCGCCAGCAGCTTGGCGACAGGGGCCCTGAACACCGGGGAGCTGTTTTTT.